These 5 T cell receptor beta chains originate from one sample sequenced in a study of identical twins listed by TCRdb under 2016. The receptor library was made with 5' RACE. Sequenced on an Illumina HiSeq 2000. TCRdb reran the public reads through fastp at Q25 and MiXCR, keeping productive beta chains. Merged by CDR3 protein, the rows form single entries marked with the most common genes and DNA. The sample contains a few hundred thousand distinct CDR3 sequences, 9% to 15% of them found a single time. The leading ten clones occupy 7.2% of the sample. These sequences were also reported in another study, on yellow fever vaccine responses in identical twins.

The sample was CD8+ T cells sorted from blood. The receptors derive from a woman aged 18-29 years in good health.

The gene calls are TRBV9 and TRBJ2-2; 12 bases match TRBD2. Germline-derived CDR1 and CDR2 are SGDLS and YYNGEE. This CDR3 spans 18 amino acids. Trimming took 3 bases from V and 3 from J; bases not matched to a gene: 9. The CDR3 nucleotides are TGTGCCAGCAGCGCCTCGACTAGCGGGGGACTAGACACCGGGGAGCTGTTTTTT. Protein sequence: CASSASTSGGLDTGELFF.

In its sample, this clonotype was seen a few times. This rearrangement joins TRBV13 to TRBJ2-5; 8 nucleotides line up with TRBD2. The CDR3 consists of 15 residues. Germline loops: CDR1 PRHDT, CDR2 FYEKMQ (reference sequence). Germline trimming cut 3 bases from V and 5 bases from J; bases unmatched to any gene: 8. The CDR3 nucleotides read TGTGCCAGCAGCTTCCCAGCGGGAGAGGGTGAGACCCAGTACTTC. The encoded protein is CASSFPAGEGETQYF.

J is TRBJ1-2 and V is TRBV6-5; a weak D match, TRBD1 (6 bases). CDR3 length equals 16 residues. V shed 5 bases and J shed 5 bases, with 21 bases lying between them. CDR1 MNHEY and CDR2 SVGAGI come from the germline V gene. CDR3 residues: CASSKSELGARYGYTF. The CDR3 DNA is TGTGCCAGCAGTAAGTCGGAGTTGGGGGCGAGGTATGGCTACACCTTC.

The chain couples TRBV7-9 to TRBJ2-7, with 7 positions matching TRBD2. The ends lost 4 bases at V and 3 bases at J; junction bases unmatched: 9. Germline assignment: CDR1 SEHNR and CDR2 FQNEAQ (reference sequence). This CDR3 region has 15 residues. CDR3 sequence (DNA): TGTGCCAGCAGCTACCCTTTGGGGGGGGACTACGAGCAGTACTTC. It yields the protein CASSYPLGGDYEQYF.

Only a few counts were recorded for this clonotype. This chain links TRBV5-1 with TRBJ1-6; D not resolved. V lost 6 bases, J lost 9 bases, and 13 bases lay in between. The CDR3 spans 13 residues. Germline CDR1 reads SGHRS; CDR2 reads YFSETQ. CDR3 in DNA: TGCGCCAGCAAAACAGACCCGCTTTCACCCCTCCACTTT. Its protein is CASKTDPLSPLHF.